This TCR beta chain comes out of a study of shared clonotypes between healthy human individuals. Turning to the study itself: The donor group consisted of two women and a few men, aged 18 to 49.

The study used 85 million or so PBMCs per unsorted sample for genomic DNA. Trimming removed 0 bases from V and 1 base from J, with 12 bases in between. This CDR3 region has 16 residues. Per the germline V gene, CDR1 is MGHRA and CDR2 is YSYEKL. Details on this clone: The antigen remains undetermined. A much larger clone lies a single base off, so this may be a read error. The conserved final phenylalanine or tryptophan is absent from the CDR3, which likely points to a read error.

Overall study results and limits: Sampling involved blood alone; tissue repertoires likely differ.

In the source study's methods: Filtering differed because ImmunoSEQ produced junction-only sequences that carried no quality scores. Profiled with immunoSEQ multiplex PCR; TCRdb holds only in-frame clones, not every one. D and trimming were read from the DNA, whereas the V and J calls and clone size are those reported in that table. The data contain hundreds of thousands of clones, over 60% of them singletons. The source material was PBMCs. V gene TRBV4-1 combines with J gene TRBJ1-1, with unresolved D. This TCR was sampled from a woman aged 40-49 years in good health. Some clones in this sample may be carry-over from other donors' samples. The CDR3 reads CASSQEEGQKNTEAFL. CDR3 nucleotide sequence: TGCGCCAGCAGCCAAGAAGAAGGGCAGAAGAACACTGAAGCTTTCCTT.